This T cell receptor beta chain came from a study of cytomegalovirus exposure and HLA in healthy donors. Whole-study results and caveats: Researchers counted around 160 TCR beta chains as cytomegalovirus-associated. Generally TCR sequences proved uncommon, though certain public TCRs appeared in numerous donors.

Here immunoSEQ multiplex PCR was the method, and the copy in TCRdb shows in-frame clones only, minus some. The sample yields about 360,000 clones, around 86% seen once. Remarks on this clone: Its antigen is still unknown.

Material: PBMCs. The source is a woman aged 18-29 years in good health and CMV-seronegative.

In nucleotides, the CDR3 is TGTGCCAGCAGCTTATACGAGACAATCGTCAATGGAGGACGGGATGGCACTGAAGCTTTCTTT. Its protein product is CASSLYETIVNGGRDGTEAFF. The J gene is TRBJ1-1, the V gene TRBV7-3, with no clear D. The germline gives CDR1 SGHTA, CDR2 FQGTGA. The CDR3 is 21 residues long. The V end lost 2 bases, the J end lost 4 bases, and 32 bases lay between the germline ends.